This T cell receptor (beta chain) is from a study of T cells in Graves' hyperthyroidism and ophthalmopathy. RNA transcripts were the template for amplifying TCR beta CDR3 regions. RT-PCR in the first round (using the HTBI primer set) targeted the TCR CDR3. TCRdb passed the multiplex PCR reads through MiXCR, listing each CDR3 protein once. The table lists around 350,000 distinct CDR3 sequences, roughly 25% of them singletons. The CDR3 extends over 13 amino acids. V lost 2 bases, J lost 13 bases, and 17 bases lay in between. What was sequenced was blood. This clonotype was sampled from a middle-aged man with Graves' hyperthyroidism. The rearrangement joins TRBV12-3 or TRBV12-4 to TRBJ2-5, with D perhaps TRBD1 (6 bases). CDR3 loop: CASSLILDSGTYF. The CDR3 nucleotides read TGTGCCAGCAGTTTAATTTTGGACAGCGGTACGTACTTC.